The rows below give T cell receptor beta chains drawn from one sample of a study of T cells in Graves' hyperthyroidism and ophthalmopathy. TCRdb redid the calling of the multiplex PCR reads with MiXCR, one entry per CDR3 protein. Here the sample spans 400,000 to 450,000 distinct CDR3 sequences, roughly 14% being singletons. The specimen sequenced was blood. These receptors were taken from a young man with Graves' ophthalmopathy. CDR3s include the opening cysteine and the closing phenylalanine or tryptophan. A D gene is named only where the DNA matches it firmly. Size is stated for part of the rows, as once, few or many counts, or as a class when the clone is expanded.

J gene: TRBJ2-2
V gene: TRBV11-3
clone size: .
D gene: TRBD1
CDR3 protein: CASSLDQGGTGTGELFF
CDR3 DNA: TGTGCCAGCAGCTTAGATCAAGGCGGGACAGGGACCGGGGAGCTGTTTTTT

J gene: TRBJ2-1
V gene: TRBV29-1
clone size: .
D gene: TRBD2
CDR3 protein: CSVGGTSYNEQFF
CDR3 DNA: TGCAGCGTTGGGGGGACTAGTTACAATGAGCAGTTCTTC

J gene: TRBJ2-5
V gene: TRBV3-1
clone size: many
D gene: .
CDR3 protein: CASSQSRLLETQYF
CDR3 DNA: TGTGCCAGCAGCCAATCGCGACTGCTAGAGACCCAGTACTTC

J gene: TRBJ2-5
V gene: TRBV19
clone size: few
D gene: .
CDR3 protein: CASSTQAGETQYF
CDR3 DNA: TGTGCCAGTAGTACACAGGCAGGAGAGACCCAGTACTTC

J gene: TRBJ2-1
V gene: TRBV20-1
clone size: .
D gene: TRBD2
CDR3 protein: CSANPRVSGLHNEQFF
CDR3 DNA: TGCAGTGCCAACCCCCGGGTTAGCGGGCTCCACAATGAGCAGTTCTTC

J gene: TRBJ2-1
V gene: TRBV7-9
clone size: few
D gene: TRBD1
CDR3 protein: CASSLVSRGPYNEQFF
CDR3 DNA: TGTGCCAGCAGCTTAGTAAGCAGGGGGCCTTACAATGAGCAGTTCTTC

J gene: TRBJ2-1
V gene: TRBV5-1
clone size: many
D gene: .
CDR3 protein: CASSLAPGSNEQFF
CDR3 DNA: TGCGCCAGCAGCTTGGCTCCGGGCTCAAATGAGCAGTTCTTC

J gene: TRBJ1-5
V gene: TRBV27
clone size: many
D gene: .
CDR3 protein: CASSPIGGNQPQHF
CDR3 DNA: TGTGCCAGCAGCCCGATAGGGGGCAATCAGCCCCAGCATTTT

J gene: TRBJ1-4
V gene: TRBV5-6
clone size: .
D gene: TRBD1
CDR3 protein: CASSKTGRGTNEKLFF
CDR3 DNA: TGTGCCAGCAGCAAGACAGGGCGGGGGACTAATGAAAAACTGTTTTTT

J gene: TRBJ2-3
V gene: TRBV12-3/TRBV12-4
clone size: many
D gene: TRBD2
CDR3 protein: CASSARTRGTDTQYF
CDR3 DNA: TGTGCCAGCAGTGCCCGGACTAGAGGCACAGATACGCAGTATTTT

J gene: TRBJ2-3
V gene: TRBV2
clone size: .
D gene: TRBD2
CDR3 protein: CASRSGRFADTQYF
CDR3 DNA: TGTGCCAGCAGAAGCGGGAGATTCGCAGATACGCAGTATTTT

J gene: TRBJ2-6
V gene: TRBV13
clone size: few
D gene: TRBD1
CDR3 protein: CASSPRGPWGANVLTF
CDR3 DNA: TGTGCCAGCAGCCCCAGGGGGCCGTGGGGGGCCAACGTCCTGACTTTC

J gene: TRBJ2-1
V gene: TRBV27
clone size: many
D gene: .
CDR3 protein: CASSSKAYNEQFF
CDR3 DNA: TGTGCCAGCAGTTCAAAGGCATACAATGAGCAGTTCTTC

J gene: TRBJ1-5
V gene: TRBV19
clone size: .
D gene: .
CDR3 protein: CASSIDLTGSPNQPQHF
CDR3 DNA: TGTGCCAGTAGTATAGATCTTACAGGGAGTCCCAATCAGCCCCAGCATTTT

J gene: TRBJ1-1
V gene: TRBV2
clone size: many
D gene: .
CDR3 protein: CASSEAPRQNTEAFF
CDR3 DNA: TGTGCCAGCAGTGAAGCCCCCCGTCAGAACACTGAAGCTTTCTTT

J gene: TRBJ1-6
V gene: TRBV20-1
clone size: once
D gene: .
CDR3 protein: CSARDPQGLRNSPLHF
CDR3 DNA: TGCAGTGCTAGAGATCCCCAGGGGTTAAGGAATTCACCCCTCCACTTT

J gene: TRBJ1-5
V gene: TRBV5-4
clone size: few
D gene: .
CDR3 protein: CASTTSLNTLSGSNQPQHF
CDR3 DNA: TGTGCCAGCACCACTAGCTTGAATACTCTTAGCGGAAGCAATCAGCCCCAGCATTTT

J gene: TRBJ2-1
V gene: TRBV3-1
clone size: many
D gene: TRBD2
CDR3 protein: CASSRGLAGFDEQFF
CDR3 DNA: TGTGCCAGCAGCCGCGGACTAGCGGGATTCGATGAGCAGTTCTTC

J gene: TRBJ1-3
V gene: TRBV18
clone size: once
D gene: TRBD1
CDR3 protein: CASSPEGASGSTIYF
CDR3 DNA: TGTGCCAGCTCACCGGAGGGGGCCTCTGGAAGCACCATATATTTT

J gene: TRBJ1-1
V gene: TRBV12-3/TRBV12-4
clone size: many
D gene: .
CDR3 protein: CASSLRTEAFF
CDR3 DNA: TGTGCCAGCAGTTTAAGGACTGAAGCTTTCTTT

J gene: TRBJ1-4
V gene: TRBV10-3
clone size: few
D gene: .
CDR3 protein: CAIRQGPTNEKLFF
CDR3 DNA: TGTGCCATCAGACAGGGTCCTACGAATGAAAAACTGTTTTTT

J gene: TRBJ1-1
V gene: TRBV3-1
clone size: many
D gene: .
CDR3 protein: CASSLTSVGGNTEAFF
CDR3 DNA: TGTGCCAGCAGCCTCACGTCTGTAGGGGGGAACACTGAAGCTTTCTTT

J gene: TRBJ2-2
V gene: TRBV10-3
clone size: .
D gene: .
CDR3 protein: CATSVGELFF
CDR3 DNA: TGTGCCACCTCAGTCGGGGAGCTGTTTTTT

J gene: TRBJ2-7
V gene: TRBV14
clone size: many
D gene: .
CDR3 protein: CASSPDRIYEQYF
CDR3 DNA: TGTGCCAGCAGCCCGGACAGAATCTACGAGCAGTACTTC

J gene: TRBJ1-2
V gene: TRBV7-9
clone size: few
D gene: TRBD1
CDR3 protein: CASSSGDRVGGYTF
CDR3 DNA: TGTGCCAGCAGCTCGGGGGACAGGGTGGGCGGCTACACCTTC

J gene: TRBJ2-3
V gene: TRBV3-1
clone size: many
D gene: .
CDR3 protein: CASSQYEPPDTQYF
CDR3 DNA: TGTGCCAGCAGCCAATACGAGCCCCCAGATACGCAGTATTTT

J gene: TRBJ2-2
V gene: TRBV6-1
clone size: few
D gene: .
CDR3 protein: CASDKSWGTGELFF
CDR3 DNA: TGTGCCAGCGACAAGAGCTGGGGCACCGGGGAGCTGTTTTTT

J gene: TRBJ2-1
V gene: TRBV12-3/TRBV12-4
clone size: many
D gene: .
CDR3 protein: CASSRPPREQFF
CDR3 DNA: TGTGCCAGCAGTCGCCCGCCTCGTGAGCAGTTCTTC

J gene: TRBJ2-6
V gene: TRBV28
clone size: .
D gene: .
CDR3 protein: CASSLGVYSGANVLTF
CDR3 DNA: TGTGCCAGCAGTTTAGGGGTGTATTCTGGGGCCAACGTCCTGACTTTC

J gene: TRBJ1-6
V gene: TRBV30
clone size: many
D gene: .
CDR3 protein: CAWSVVNYSPLHF
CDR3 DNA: TGTGCCTGGAGTGTAGTCAATTATTCACCCCTCCACTTT

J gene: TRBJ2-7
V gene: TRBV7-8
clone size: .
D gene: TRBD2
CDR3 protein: CASSTYLGGDYEQYF
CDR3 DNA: TGTGCCAGCAGCACGTACCTCGGGGGGGACTACGAGCAGTACTTC

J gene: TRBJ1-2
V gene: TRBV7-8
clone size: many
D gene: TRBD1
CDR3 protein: CASSRQGTTNYGYTF
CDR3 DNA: TGTGCCAGCAGCAGACAGGGTACGACAAACTATGGCTACACCTTC

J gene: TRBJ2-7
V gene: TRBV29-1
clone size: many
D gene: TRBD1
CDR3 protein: CSVPGQGIYEQYF
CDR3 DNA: TGCAGCGTCCCGGGACAGGGAATCTACGAGCAGTACTTC

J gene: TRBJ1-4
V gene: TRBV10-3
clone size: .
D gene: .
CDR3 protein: CAISEAEVNEKLFF
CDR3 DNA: TGTGCCATCAGTGAGGCGGAGGTTAATGAAAAACTGTTTTTT

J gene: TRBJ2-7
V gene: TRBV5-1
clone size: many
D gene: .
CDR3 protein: CASSLVANSYEQYF
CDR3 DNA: TGCGCCAGCAGCTTGGTAGCGAACTCCTACGAGCAGTACTTC

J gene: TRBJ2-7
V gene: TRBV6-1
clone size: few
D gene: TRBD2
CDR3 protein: CASRPQAGGGLPYEQYF
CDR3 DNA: TGTGCCAGCAGACCCCAAGCGGGCGGGGGACTTCCCTACGAGCAGTACTTC

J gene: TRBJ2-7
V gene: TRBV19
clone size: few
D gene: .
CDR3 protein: CASSIQLWPSDEQYF
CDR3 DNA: TGTGCCAGTAGTATTCAACTTTGGCCCTCGGACGAGCAGTACTTC

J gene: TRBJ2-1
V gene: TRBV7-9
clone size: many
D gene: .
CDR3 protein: CASSTGFEQFF
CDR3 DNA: TGTGCCAGCAGTACAGGGTTTGAGCAGTTCTTC

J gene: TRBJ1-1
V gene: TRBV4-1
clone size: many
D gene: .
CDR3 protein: CASSRGFPWNTEAFF
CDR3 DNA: TGCGCCAGCAGCAGGGGGTTCCCATGGAACACTGAAGCTTTCTTT

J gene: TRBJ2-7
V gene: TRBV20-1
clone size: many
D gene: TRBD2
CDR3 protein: CSATGTSGGFSYEQYF
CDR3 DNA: TGCAGTGCTACTGGGACTAGCGGGGGTTTTTCCTACGAGCAGTACTTC